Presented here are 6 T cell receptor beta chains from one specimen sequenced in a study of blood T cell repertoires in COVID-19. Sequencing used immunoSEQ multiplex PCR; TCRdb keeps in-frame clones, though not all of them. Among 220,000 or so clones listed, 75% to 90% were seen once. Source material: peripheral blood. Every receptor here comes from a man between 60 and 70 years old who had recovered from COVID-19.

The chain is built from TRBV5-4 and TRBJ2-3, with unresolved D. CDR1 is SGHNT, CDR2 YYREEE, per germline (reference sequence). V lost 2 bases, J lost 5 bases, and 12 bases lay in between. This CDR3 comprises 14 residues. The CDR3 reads CASSFISTKDTQYF. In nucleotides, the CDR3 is TGTGCCAGCAGCTTCATCAGTACGAAAGATACGCAGTATTTT.

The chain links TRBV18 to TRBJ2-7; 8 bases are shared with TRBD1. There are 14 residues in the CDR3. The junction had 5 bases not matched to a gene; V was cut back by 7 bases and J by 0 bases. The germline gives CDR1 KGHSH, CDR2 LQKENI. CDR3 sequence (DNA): TGTGCCAGCTTGGGACAGGTCAGCTCCTACGAGCAGTACTTC. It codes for CASLGQVSSYEQYF.

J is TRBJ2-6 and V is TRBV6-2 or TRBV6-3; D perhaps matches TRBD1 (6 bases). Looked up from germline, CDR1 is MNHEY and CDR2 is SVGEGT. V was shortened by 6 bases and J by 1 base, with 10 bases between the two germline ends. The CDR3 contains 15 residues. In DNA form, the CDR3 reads TGTGCCAGCAGCCGAGGGGGTTCTGGGGCCAACGTCCTGACTTTC. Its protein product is CASSRGGSGANVLTF.

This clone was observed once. This chain's CDR3 is CASSPAGAQETQYF. For the CDR3, the DNA is TGTGCCAGCAGTCCCGCGGGAGCCCAAGAGACCCAGTACTTC. This chain links TRBV25-1 with TRBJ2-5; 7 bases fit TRBD2. Germline V CDR1 and CDR2: MGHDK, SYGVNS. With V trimmed by 5 bases and J by 1 base, 4 bases remained unmatched. This CDR3 contains 14 residues. The full variable domain, with the rest looked up from reference TRBV25-1 and TRBJ2-5, is EADIYQTPRYLVIGTGKKITLECSQTMGHDKMYWYQQDPGMELHLIHYSYGVNSTEKGDLSSESTVSRIRTEHFPLTLESARPSHTSQYLCASSPAGAQETQYFGPGTRLLVL.

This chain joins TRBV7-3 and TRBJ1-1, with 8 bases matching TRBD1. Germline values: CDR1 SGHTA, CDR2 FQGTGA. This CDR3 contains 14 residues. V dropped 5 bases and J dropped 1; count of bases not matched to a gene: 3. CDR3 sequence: CASSQQGENTEAFF. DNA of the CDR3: TGTGCCAGCAGCCAACAGGGGGAGAACACTGAAGCTTTCTTT.

The CDR3 loop is CASSYSLRSRMYEQYF. DNA for the CDR3: TGTGCCAGCAGTTACTCGTTACGGTCCCGAATGTACGAGCAGTACTTC. The rearrangement joins TRBV6-5 to TRBJ2-7; D is unresolved. The CDR3 is 16 amino acids. Trimming shortened V by 0 bases and J by 4 bases, and 16 bases separated the two germline ends. The germline CDR1 and CDR2 sequences are MNHEY and SVGAGI.